Detailed here is one T cell receptor beta chain. What antigen it recognizes has not been identified. The final CDR3 position lacks the conserved phenylalanine or tryptophan, pointing to a likely read error. This specimen comes from a study of tumor-infiltrating lymphocytes in primary liver carcinoma listed by TCRdb under 2017. Notes on the research overall: Five patients with histopathologically diagnosed primary liver carcinoma underwent surgical resection in China between 2015 and March 2016. Repertoires from technical replicates were highly reproducible, with mean shared-clone rates approximately 0.88 and correlation coefficients above 0.98. Samples yielded roughly 3.65 to 7.13 million productive TCRbeta reads; read depth did not differ significantly between tissue types. The tumors of the five patients were staged as T1-T3 N0M0, with maximum diameters ranging from roughly 4.2 to 10 cm. TCRbeta repertoire sequencing, expression microarrays and whole-exome sequencing were combined in the study across five regions of each liver tumor, with adjacent normal tissue and blood also included. Of the five patients, three men and two women aged 30 to 69 years, four had hepatocellular carcinoma and one had combined HCC and intrahepatic cholangiocarcinoma. A total of 35 specimens from 5 patients underwent TCRbeta repertoire sequencing, comprising around 25 tumor regions, 5 adjacent noncancerous liver tissues and 5 peripheral blood samples. Findings and caveats that apply to the study as a whole: A significantly larger repertoire fraction was made up by the top 250 clones in tumors than in blood (p = 0.039). With just 4 or 5 patients in the study, the authors point out that the findings should be validated in a larger study. Because the samples were bulk and unsorted, CD4+ and CD8+ T cell repertoires could not be compared. Repertoire overlap was higher between tumor regions (mean around 35%) than tumor-adjacent (approximately 17%) or tumor-blood (roughly 14%) pairs, consistent with antigen-driven expansion. Because only the TCR beta chain was sequenced and unpaired alpha chains were not captured, true repertoire diversity is likely underestimated.

A constant-region primer and ProtoScript II reverse transcriptase were used to reverse-transcribe TCRbeta-specific cDNA from approximately 450 ng total RNA. Three nested multiplex PCR rounds, following a slightly modified ARM-PCR procedure, were used to build the TCRbeta libraries. The first two PCR rounds used multiplex TRBV1-TRBV30 forward primers with a Cbeta reverse primer, each for about 9 cycles. Sample barcodes and Illumina adapters were attached in a final 25-cycle PCR using Deep VentR polymerase. Before sequencing, amplicons of 200-500 bp were gel-purified using a QIAquick gel extraction kit. The TCRbeta amplicons were sequenced with 250-bp paired-end reads on an Illumina HiSeq 2500. The authors' analysis ran thus. Trimmomatic v0.33 was used to quality-trim the reads, and FLASH v1.2.11 was used to merge paired reads so that full CDR3 sequences could be recovered. V, D and J germline segments were assigned to the rearranged TCRbeta sequences using MiGEC v1.2.1b. VDJtools v1.0.0 computed clonotype statistics and Shannon-Wiener diversity indices. To cut down on sampling bias, every analysis after diversity analysis relied on just the 250 most abundant clonotypes from each sample. The public reads were quality trimmed at Q25 with fastp and then assembled into clones with MiXCR by TCRdb, keeping productive beta chains. Each record represents a unique CDR3 protein, reported with the most common genes and DNA among its rows. The V and J calls were determined by TCRdb, not by the authors. For this sample there are approximately 310,000 distinct CDR3 sequences; roughly 60% appear just once. The top ten clonotypes cover roughly 9% of the sample.

As encoded in the germline V gene, CDR1 is SGHAT while CDR2 is FQNNGV. The CDR3 has 17 residues if both end residues are counted. Just CDR3 DNA is preserved here, 51 bases in frame from base 1. RNA from unsorted whole blood was extracted with TRIzol reagent, and germline DNA was obtained with the DNeasy Blood & Tissue kit. Patients had chronic HBV infection and were treatment-naive at sampling. Before surgery, about 4 milliliters of peripheral blood were collected into K2EDTA tubes. Input material: peripheral blood. This receptor chain uses TRBV11-2 and TRBJ2-1, with TRBD2 identical over 8 junction bases. The clonotype was recovered from a man aged 35-49 years with primary liver carcinoma and hepatitis B virus infection. CDR3 region: CTSSSTAGGIAALAQFL. The sequenced DNA: TGTACCAGCAGCTCGACGGCGGGGGGCATCGCAGCTCTGGCGCAGTTCCTC.